This TCR beta chain was sequenced for a study of tumor and adjacent non-tumor tissue in lung cancer. Study at large: The patients, around 10 men and a handful of women, were about 30 to 76 with stage I to III disease. On average, productive TCRbeta reads reached about 4.17 million per sample. Points from the study as a whole: Patients with more diverse tumor TCRs had worse survival. TCR diversity was significantly greater in tumor than normal lung tissue.

Three rounds of nested PCR, following a modified ARM-PCR protocol, produced the TCRbeta library. In TCRdb, the multiplex PCR reads were re-called with MiXCR into one record per CDR3 protein. The table includes 44,000 or so distinct CDR3 sequences, roughly three fifths detected once. This clonotype is medium-sized (0.01 to 0.1%) within its sample. The antigen is unknown. The CDR3 covers 17 residues. V lost 6 bases and J lost 5; bases outside the gene matches: 16. Germline loops: CDR1 SGHAT, CDR2 FQNNGV. The template was RNA from unsorted bulk tissue. The normal lung tissue was taken more than 3 cm from the tumor edge.

The rearrangement links TRBV11-2 to TRBJ2-1, with TRBD2 identical over 7 bases. The sample consisted of distant non-tumor lung tissue. The clonotype comes from a woman aged 40 to 50 with non-small cell lung cancer. The CDR3 protein is CASRLIARTRGHNEQFF. The CDR3 coding sequence is TGTGCCAGCAGACTAATCGCCCGGACTAGAGGTCACAATGAGCAGTTCTTC.